These 2 T cell receptor beta chains originate from one sample sequenced in a study of graft-versus-host responses after intestinal transplantation. Antigen specificity for these receptors is unknown. Method: immunoSEQ multiplex PCR; TCRdb's copy keeps in-frame clones and lacks some. The sample has about 86,000 clones, less than 90% seen once; the top ten hold around 0.3%. Material: unstimulated CD4+ T cells sorted from spleen or lymph node cells, obtained before transplant. The origin of the receptors is a human donor who was the organ donor for an intestinal transplant.

CDR3 DNA: TGCGCCAGCAGCCAAGAAGAGAGCTCCTACAATGAGCAGTTCTTC. This translates into CASSQEESSYNEQFF. This chain connects TRBV4-1 to TRBJ2-1; no firm D call. The CDR3 consists of 15 residues. V lost 0 bases to trimming and J lost 0 bases, with 6 bases between them. CDR1 and CDR2 from the germline V gene are MGHRA and YSYEKL.

V usage is TRBV25-1 and J usage is TRBJ2-3, with D unresolved. Germline V gene data show CDR1 as MGHDK and CDR2 as SYGVNS. Trimming cost V 2 bases and J 6 bases, with 9 bases left between them. The CDR3 covers 13 residues. Written as DNA, the CDR3 is TGTGCCAGCAGTGAACGACCCGGGGATACGCAGTATTTT. Its translation is CASSERPGDTQYF.